This T cell receptor (beta chain) was recorded in a study of beta chain features in type 1 diabetes (dated by TCRdb to the late 2010s). Concerning the study at large: No differences in mean age, gender distribution, total cell number or subset yield were found between patients and healthy donors. Across all samples, around 99 million sorted cells were examined, and cell number per subset correlated strongly with RNA yield. The study compared the TCRB repertoires of sorted circulating CD4+ T cell subsets in recently diagnosed type 1 diabetes patients with those in matched healthy donors. Naive and central memory subsets were obtained from all 30 or so donors, but regulatory and stem cell-like memory subsets were isolated from only 8 patients and roughly 8 healthy donors. What the research found in general, with its limitations: In all four CD4+ subsets, TCRB CDR3 length was moderately but significantly shorter in type 1 diabetes patients. At VDJ recombination sites, type 1 diabetes patients had fewer insertions and more deleted nucleotides, which implies abnormalities in thymic rearrangement. PCR might favor shorter templates, but patient and control samples were amplified and corrected together, so any skew would affect both groups equally. The naive, central memory and regulatory TCRB repertoires appeared to resemble one another more closely among patients than among healthy donors. Sequencing cDNA rather than genomic DNA could over-represent highly expressing activated cells, although activation and CD3 levels did not differ between groups. Because small numbers of individuals were included in the HLA sub-analyses, any influence of HLA type on TCRB rearrangement was left unresolved.

From cysteine to phenylalanine, the CDR3 is 15 amino acids long. The retained sequence is limited to the CDR3, 45 bases, with the frame set at the first base. The germline V gene specifies SNHLY as CDR1 and FYNNEI as CDR2. V has 6 bases trimmed and J has 2 bases trimmed; junction bases matching no gene number 7. With respect to this clone: The antigen it recognizes is unknown. Base quality data are lacking; no much larger clone is found one base away.

The High Capacity cDNA Reverse Transcription Kit was used to reverse transcribe all of the isolated RNA, meaning that expressed TCRB transcripts were what got sequenced. Deep immunoSEQ sequencing was performed on naive, central memory and regulatory T cell samples, with an average of roughly 4 million total reads per sample. Sorted cells were lysed in RLT buffer, and RNA was extracted using DNase-treated RNeasy Micro or Mini kits according to cell number. To prevent cross-contamination, each cell subset was processed individually, whereas patient and healthy donor samples were processed jointly. The immunoSEQ multiplex PCR was used to amplify TCRB sequences from cDNA, yielding 87-bp fragments that span the CDR3 region. The amplicons were sequenced using the Illumina HiSeq platform. Per the source publication's procedure: Synthetic template baselines were used to correct PCR bias computationally, reads within Hamming distance 2 were collapsed, and singletons that could not be merged were discarded. Reads were aligned against IMGT to assign V, D and J genes, CDR3 length and insertions or deletions at six rearrangement sites. Clonotype counts were normalized to sorted cell number within each subset before computing true diversity and Gini coefficients with the tcR R package. Repertoire sharing was quantified using the overlap coefficient calculated on TCRB nucleotide sequences. Out-of-frame TCRB sequences from naive cells were analyzed to stand in for the pre-selection repertoire. Not all clones reach the TCRdb copy of this immuneACCESS table, which keeps in-frame sequences only. Checked studies attribute under half of the gap to unresolved V genes and leave the rest unexplained. V, J and clone size are taken as reported in that table, and D and trimming were inferred from the DNA itself. A total of a few hundred thousand clones appear in this sample, roughly 14% of them only once. Clones ranked in the top ten supply approximately 0.038% of the sample.

Each donor gave one peripheral blood draw, averaging roughly 100 mL, which was collected into heparinised tubes. Using a panel that included CD45RO, CCR7, CD25, CD127, CD95 and CD27, naive, central memory, regulatory and stem cell-like memory CD4+ T cells were sorted on a BD FACSAria II. All sorted populations exceeded 95% purity. PBMCs were separated immediately by Lymphoprep density gradient centrifugation and were stained directly, without being cultured. To minimize batch effects, samples were stained and sorted in pairs, one healthy donor with one patient per experiment. Rearrangement joined TRBV2 to TRBJ2-4; 7 central nucleotides agree with TRBD1. The clonotype was recovered from a man aged 25 to 45 in good health. Sequenced input: naive CD4+ T cells from blood. The cell subset or site label corresponds to: true naive CD4+ T cells. The sequenced DNA is TGTGCCAGCAGAGCCAAGGGACAGCCCAAAAACATTCAGTACTTC. The resulting protein is CASRAKGQPKNIQYF.